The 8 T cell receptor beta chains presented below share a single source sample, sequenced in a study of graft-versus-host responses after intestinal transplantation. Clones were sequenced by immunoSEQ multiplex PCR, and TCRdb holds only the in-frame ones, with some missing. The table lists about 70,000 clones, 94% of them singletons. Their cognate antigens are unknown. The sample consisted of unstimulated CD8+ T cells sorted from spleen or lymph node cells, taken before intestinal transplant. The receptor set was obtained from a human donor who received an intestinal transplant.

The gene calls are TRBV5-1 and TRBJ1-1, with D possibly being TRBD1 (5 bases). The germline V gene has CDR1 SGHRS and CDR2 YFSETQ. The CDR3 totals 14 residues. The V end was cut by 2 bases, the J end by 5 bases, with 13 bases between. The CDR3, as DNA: TGCGCCAGCAGCTTCAGAGGGGCGGAAACTGAAGCTTTCTTT. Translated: CASSFRGAETEAFF.

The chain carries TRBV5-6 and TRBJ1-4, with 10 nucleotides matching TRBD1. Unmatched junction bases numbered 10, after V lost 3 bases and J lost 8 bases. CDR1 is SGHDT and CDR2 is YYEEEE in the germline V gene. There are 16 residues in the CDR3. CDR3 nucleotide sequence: TGTGCCAGCAGCTCAAGGGGACAGGGGAGTGGAGAAAAACTGTTTTTT. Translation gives CASSSRGQGSGEKLFF.

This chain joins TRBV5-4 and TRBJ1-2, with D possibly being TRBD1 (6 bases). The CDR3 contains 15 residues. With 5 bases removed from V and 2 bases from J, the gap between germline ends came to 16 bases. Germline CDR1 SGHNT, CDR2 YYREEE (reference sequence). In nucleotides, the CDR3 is TGTGCCAGCAGTGCTCGACAGGAGGGCAACTATGGCTACACCTTC. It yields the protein CASSARQEGNYGYTF.

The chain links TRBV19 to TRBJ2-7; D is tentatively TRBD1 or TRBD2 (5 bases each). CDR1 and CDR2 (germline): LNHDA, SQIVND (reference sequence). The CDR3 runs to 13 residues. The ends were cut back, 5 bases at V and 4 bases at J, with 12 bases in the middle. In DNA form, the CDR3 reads TGTGCCAGTAGTTTAAACAGGAGGTACGAGCAGTACTTC. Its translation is CASSLNRRYEQYF.

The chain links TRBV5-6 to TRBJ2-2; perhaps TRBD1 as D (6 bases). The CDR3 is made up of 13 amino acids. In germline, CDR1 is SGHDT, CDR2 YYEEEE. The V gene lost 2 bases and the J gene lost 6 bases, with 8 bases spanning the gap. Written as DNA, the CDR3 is TGTGCCAGCAGCTTCACAGGGCCCGGGGAGCTGTTTTTT. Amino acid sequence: CASSFTGPGELFF.

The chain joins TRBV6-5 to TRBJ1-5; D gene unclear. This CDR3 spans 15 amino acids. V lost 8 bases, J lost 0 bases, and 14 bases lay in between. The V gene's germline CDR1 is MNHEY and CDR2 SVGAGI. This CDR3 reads CASPTDNYSNQPQHF. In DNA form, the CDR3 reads TGTGCCAGCCCCACAGATAACTATAGCAATCAGCCCCAGCATTTT.

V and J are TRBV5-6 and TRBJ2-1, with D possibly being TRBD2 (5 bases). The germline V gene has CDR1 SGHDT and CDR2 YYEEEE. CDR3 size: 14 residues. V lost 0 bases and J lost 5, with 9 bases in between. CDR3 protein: CASSLGTWDNEQFF. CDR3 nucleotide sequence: TGTGCCAGCAGCTTGGGGACTTGGGACAATGAGCAGTTCTTC.

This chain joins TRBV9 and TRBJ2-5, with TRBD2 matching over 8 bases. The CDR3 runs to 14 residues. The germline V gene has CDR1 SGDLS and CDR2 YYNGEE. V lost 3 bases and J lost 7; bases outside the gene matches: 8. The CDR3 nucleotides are TGTGCCAGCAGCGCAAGCGGGAGTGGAAGGACCCAGTACTTC. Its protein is CASSASGSGRTQYF. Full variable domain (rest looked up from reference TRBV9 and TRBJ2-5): DSGVTQTPKHLITATGQRVTLRCSPRSGDLSVYWYQQSLDQGLQFLIQYYNGEERAKGNILERFSAQQFPDLHSELNLSSLELGDSALYFCASSASGSGRTQYFGPGTRLLVL.